A selection of T cell receptor beta chains follows, all from one sample in a study of metastatic and nonmetastatic thyroid tumors. TCRdb redid the clone calls on the PCR reads using MiXCR. The table lists about 40,000 clones, over 10% of them singletons. The specimen was blood. These receptors all stem from a female donor with papillary thyroid cancer or a benign thyroid nodule (not recorded which). Some clones in this sample may be carry-over from other donors' samples. Each CDR3 is given with its conserved first and last residue. Each record gives: D gene, J gene, V gene, CDR3 protein. D genes are given only for firm matches.

D: TRBD2
J: TRBJ2-1
V: TRBV4-3
CDR3: CASSQDPAGGYNEQFF

D: -
J: TRBJ1-5
V: TRBV20-1
CDR3: CSASRGNQPQHF

D: TRBD1
J: TRBJ1-2
V: TRBV20-1
CDR3: CSAPDREVKRGYTF

D: TRBD2
J: TRBJ2-7
V: TRBV5-1
CDR3: CASSELAGAEQYF

D: -
J: TRBJ1-2
V: TRBV15
CDR3: CATSLGQGYYGYTF

D: -
J: TRBJ1-4
V: TRBV5-1
CDR3: CASSQGTTNEKLFF

D: -
J: TRBJ2-1
V: TRBV19
CDR3: CASMMTVVSGDEQFF

D: TRBD1
J: TRBJ2-1
V: TRBV18
CDR3: CASSPDRGTTTNEQFF

D: -
J: TRBJ2-1
V: TRBV6-1
CDR3: CASSELRGRNEQFF

D: -
J: TRBJ2-1
V: TRBV4-1
CDR3: CASSQGRPYNEQFF

D: -
J: TRBJ2-7
V: TRBV3-1
CDR3: CASSRGRGYEQYF

D: -
J: TRBJ2-1
V: TRBV6-1
CDR3: CASITGVGEQFF

D: -
J: TRBJ1-2
V: TRBV28
CDR3: CASSAGTRGGYTF

D: -
J: TRBJ2-1
V: TRBV5-1
CDR3: CASSLGQSSYNEQFF

D: TRBD1
J: TRBJ1-1
V: TRBV13
CDR3: CASSTRDRGRTEAFF

D: -
J: TRBJ1-2
V: TRBV5-1
CDR3: CASSLAGTGGYTF

D: TRBD1
J: TRBJ2-1
V: TRBV5-6
CDR3: CASNGQVQGNEQFF

D: -
J: TRBJ1-1
V: TRBV3-1
CDR3: CASSQWGGRENTEAFF

D: TRBD2
J: TRBJ2-2
V: TRBV11-2
CDR3: CASSKGTAGGTGELFF

D: -
J: TRBJ2-3
V: TRBV28
CDR3: CASSRIFWTSTDTQYF

D: -
J: TRBJ2-6
V: TRBV11-1
CDR3: CASSFDGSGANVLTF

D: -
J: TRBJ1-4
V: TRBV14
CDR3: CASSQNGAATEKLFF

D: -
J: TRBJ2-7
V: TRBV4-1
CDR3: CASSQDRFGGEQYF

D: -
J: TRBJ2-5
V: TRBV18
CDR3: CASSPIPAQETQYF

D: -
J: TRBJ2-7
V: TRBV29-1
CDR3: CSVQGDSYEQYF

D: -
J: TRBJ1-1
V: TRBV11-3
CDR3: CASSSPRVTEAFF

D: -
J: TRBJ2-7
V: TRBV3-1
CDR3: CASSQGRPYEQYF

D: -
J: TRBJ1-3
V: TRBV30
CDR3: CAWTRQASGNTIYF

D: -
J: TRBJ1-2
V: TRBV18
CDR3: CASSPEVGGGYTF

D: -
J: TRBJ2-1
V: TRBV20-1
CDR3: CSSSRGKGEQFF

D: -
J: TRBJ1-5
V: TRBV5-5
CDR3: CASSLILSQPQHF

D: -
J: TRBJ1-5
V: TRBV20-1
CDR3: CSANLGGGQPQHF

D: TRBD1
J: TRBJ1-5
V: TRBV2
CDR3: CASSEDRGRGQPQHF

D: TRBD1
J: TRBJ2-7
V: TRBV9
CDR3: CASSVETGGYEQYF

D: -
J: TRBJ1-1
V: TRBV5-1
CDR3: CASSLGTPLEAFF

D: -
J: TRBJ1-6
V: TRBV5-1
CDR3: CASSLVLSSYNSPLHF

D: TRBD2
J: TRBJ2-3
V: TRBV6-5
CDR3: CASSYSGGRDTQYF

D: -
J: TRBJ2-7
V: TRBV5-5
CDR3: CASSPLGVLGPF

D: -
J: TRBJ2-2
V: TRBV11-2
CDR3: CASSLESGVHTGELFF

D: -
J: TRBJ2-7
V: TRBV12-3/TRBV12-4
CDR3: CASSFGVGVHEQYF

D: -
J: TRBJ2-7
V: TRBV2
CDR3: CASSESQGPYEQYF

D: -
J: TRBJ2-1
V: TRBV16
CDR3: CASSRVPGHEQFF

D: -
J: TRBJ2-3
V: TRBV6-9
CDR3: CASSYLREDTDTQCF

D: -
J: TRBJ2-7
V: TRBV3-1
CDR3: CASSLTGYEQYF

D: TRBD1
J: TRBJ2-3
V: TRBV12-3/TRBV12-4
CDR3: CASSHGTGLGDTQYF

D: TRBD2
J: TRBJ2-3
V: TRBV6-5
CDR3: CASSYSGTGGPRDTQYF

D: TRBD2
J: TRBJ2-3
V: TRBV11-2
CDR3: CASSRTSGTSTDTQYF

D: TRBD2
J: TRBJ2-1
V: TRBV9
CDR3: CASSVRLAAYNEQFF

D: -
J: TRBJ2-5
V: TRBV13
CDR3: CASRKGGAGETQYF

D: TRBD1
J: TRBJ1-5
V: TRBV3-1
CDR3: CASSDRGQPQHF

D: TRBD1
J: TRBJ2-5
V: TRBV6-1
CDR3: CASSATGTVQETQYF

D: -
J: TRBJ1-2
V: TRBV11-2
CDR3: CASSLPTGDGYTF

D: -
J: TRBJ2-2
V: TRBV11-1
CDR3: CASSLAREYGELFF

D: -
J: TRBJ1-1
V: TRBV14
CDR3: CASSQDSRRAGTEAFF

D: -
J: TRBJ1-6
V: TRBV4-3
CDR3: CASSQDIPGSRFNSPLHF

D: -
J: TRBJ2-2
V: TRBV7-3
CDR3: CASSGTNTGELFF

D: -
J: TRBJ2-2
V: TRBV20-1
CDR3: CSAPKGSNPTGELFF

D: -
J: TRBJ1-5
V: TRBV27
CDR3: CASRGLTTGLNQPQHF

D: TRBD2
J: TRBJ2-7
V: TRBV6-1
CDR3: CASSLLAGGVHEQYF